Sequencing of this T cell receptor (beta chain) was carried out in a study of shared clonotypes between healthy human individuals. There are 16 residues in the CDR3. Germline CDR1 reads MNHNS; CDR2 reads SASEGT. Losses at the gene ends were 2 bases for V and 4 bases for J; bases not matched to a gene: 9. From CD4+ cells came CD45RA+ naive and CD45RA-negative memory subsets. The table came from immunoSEQ multiplex PCR; TCRdb's copy has only in-frame clones and leaves some out. The sample has just over 2,000,000 clones, roughly 95% seen once. The specimen was naive CD4+ T cells sorted from blood. Subset meaning: CD45RA+ positively selected. The clonotype comes from a man aged 18 to 29 in good health. The J gene is TRBJ2-7, the V gene TRBV6-1, with 9 bases matching TRBD1. The CDR3 protein is CASSEFSGTGTYEQYF. The CDR3 DNA reads TGTGCCAGCAGTGAATTCTCCGGGACAGGGACGTACGAGCAGTACTTC.